This T cell receptor beta chain was observed in a study of blood T cell repertoires in COVID-19. Study information: Samples taken during acute and convalescent COVID-19 were collected in the United States, Italy and Spain.

How the authors handled the data: Reference gene primer amplification gave nucleated cell count estimates. Only in-frame clones appear in the TCRdb table, and some are missing; sequencing was by immunoSEQ multiplex PCR. V and J calls and clone size are copied from that table; D and trimming were computed from the DNA. The sample has some 190,000 clones, over 70% seen once. The CDR3 consists of 14 residues. Ages ranged from about 18 to 90 years, with residence in around 24 US areas. Clinical history as reported by participants underpinned cohort assignment. The V and J genes are TRBV21-1 and TRBJ1-4; the table calls TRBD1, which could not be checked here. TRBV21-1 is a pseudogene. The source of this sequence is a man in his sixties who had been exposed to COVID-19. The sample consisted of PBMCs or T cells enriched from blood (not recorded which). CDR3 coding DNA: TGTGCCAGCAGGGCGGGACAGCTTAATGAAAAACTGTTTTTT. As protein: CASRAGQLNEKLFF.